This T cell receptor (beta chain) was recovered during a study of cytomegalovirus exposure and HLA in healthy donors. Study summary: Most genotyped donors, roughly 83% of 300 to 400, had Caucasian-associated genetic ancestry.

V was trimmed by 4 bases and J by 4 bases, leaving 43 bases between them. Germline assignment: CDR1 ENHRY and CDR2 SYGVKD. This CDR3 spans 24 amino acids. The PCR ran on 60 Vbeta and 13 Jbeta primers. Generated by immunoSEQ multiplex PCR, the TCRdb table keeps only in-frame clones and is missing some. Of under 200,000 clones listed, approximately 59% were seen once; the top ten hold 2.5% to 3%. This sequence was found in a man aged 35-49 years in good health and CMV-seronegative. The chain joins TRBV10-3 to TRBJ1-2; D perhaps matches TRBD1 (5 bases). The sample taken for sequencing was PBMCs. The chain's CDR3 is CAISGSRVDPIPSSRALSRYGYTF. Here the CDR3 DNA reads TGTGCCATCAGTGGGTCCAGGGTTGACCCGATCCCTTCATCCAGGGCTCTGTCGCGCTATGGCTACACCTTC.